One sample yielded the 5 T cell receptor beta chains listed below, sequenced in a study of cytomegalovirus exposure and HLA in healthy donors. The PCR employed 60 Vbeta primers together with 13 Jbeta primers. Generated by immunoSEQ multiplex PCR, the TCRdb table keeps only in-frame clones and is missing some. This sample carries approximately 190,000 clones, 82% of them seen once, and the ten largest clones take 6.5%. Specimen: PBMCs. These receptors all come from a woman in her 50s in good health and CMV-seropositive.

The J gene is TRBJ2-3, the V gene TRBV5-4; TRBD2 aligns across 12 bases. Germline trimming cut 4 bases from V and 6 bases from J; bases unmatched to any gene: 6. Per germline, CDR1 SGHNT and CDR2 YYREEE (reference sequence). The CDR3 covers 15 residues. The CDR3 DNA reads TGTGCCAGCAGCACCCTAGCGGGAGGGTCGGATACGCAGTATTTT. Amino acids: CASSTLAGGSDTQYF.

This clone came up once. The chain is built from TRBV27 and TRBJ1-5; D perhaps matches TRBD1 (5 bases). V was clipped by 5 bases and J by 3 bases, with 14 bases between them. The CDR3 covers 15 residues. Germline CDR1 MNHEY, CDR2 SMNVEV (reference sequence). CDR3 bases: TGTGCCAGCAGTCTCGGGGGTAGGATCAATCAGCCCCAGCATTTT. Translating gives CASSLGGRINQPQHF.

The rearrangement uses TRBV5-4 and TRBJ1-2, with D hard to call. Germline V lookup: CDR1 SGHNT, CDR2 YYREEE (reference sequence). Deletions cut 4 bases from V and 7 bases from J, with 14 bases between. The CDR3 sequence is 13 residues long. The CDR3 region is CASSPDGEGGYTF. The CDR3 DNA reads TGTGCCAGCAGCCCGGACGGGGAGGGTGGCTACACCTTC.

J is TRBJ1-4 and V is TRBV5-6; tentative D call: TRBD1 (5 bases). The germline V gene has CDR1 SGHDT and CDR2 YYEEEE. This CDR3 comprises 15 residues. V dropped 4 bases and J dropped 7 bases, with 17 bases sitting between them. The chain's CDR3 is CASSPLRGYPEKLFF. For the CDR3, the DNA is TGTGCCAGCAGCCCTCTGCGGGGCTACCCTGAAAAACTGTTTTTT.

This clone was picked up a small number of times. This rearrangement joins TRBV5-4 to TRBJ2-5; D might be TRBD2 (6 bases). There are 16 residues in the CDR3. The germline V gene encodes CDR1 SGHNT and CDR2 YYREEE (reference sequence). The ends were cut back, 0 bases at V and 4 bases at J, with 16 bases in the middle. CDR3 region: CASSLGGSGRVETQYF. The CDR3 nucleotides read TGTGCCAGCAGCTTGGGTGGTAGCGGAAGGGTAGAGACCCAGTACTTC.